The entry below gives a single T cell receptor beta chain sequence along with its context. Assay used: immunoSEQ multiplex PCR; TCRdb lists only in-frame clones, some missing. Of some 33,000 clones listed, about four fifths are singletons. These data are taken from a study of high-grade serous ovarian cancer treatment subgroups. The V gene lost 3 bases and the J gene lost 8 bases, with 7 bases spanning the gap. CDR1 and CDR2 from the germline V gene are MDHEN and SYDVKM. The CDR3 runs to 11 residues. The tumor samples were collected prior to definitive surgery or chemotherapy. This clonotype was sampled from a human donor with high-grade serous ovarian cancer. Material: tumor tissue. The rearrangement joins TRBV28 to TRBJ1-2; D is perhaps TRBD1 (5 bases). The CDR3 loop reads CASSFWGGYTF. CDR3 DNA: TGTGCCAGCAGTTTTTGGGGGGGCTACACCTTC.